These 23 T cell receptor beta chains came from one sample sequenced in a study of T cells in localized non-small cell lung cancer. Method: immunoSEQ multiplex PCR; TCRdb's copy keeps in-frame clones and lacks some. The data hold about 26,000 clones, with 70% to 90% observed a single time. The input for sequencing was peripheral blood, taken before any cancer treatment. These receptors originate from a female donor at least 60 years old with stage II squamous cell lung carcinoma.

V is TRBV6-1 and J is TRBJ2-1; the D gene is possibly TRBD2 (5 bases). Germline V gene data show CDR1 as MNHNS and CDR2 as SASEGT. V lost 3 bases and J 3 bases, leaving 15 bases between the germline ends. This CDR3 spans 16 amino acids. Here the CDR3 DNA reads TGTGCCAGCAGTGATCTAGCCCTCACCGTCTACAATGAGCAGTTCTTC. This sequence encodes CASSDLALTVYNEQFF.

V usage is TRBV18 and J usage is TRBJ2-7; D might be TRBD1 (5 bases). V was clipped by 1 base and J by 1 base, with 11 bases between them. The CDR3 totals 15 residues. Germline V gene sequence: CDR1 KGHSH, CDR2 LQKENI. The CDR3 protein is CASSPLGANSYEQYF. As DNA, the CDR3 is TGTGCCAGCTCACCACTAGGGGCGAATTCCTACGAGCAGTACTTC.

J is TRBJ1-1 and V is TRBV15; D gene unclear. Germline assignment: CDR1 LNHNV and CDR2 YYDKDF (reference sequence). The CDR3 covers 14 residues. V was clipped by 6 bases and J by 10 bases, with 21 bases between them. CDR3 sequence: CATRPLSGPTLAFF. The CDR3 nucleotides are TGTGCCACCAGACCACTCTCCGGACCGACTTTAGCTTTCTTT. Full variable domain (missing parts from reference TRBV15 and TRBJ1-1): DAMVIQNPRYQVTQFGKPVTLSCSQTLNHNVMYWYQQKSSQAPKLLFHYYDKDFNNEADTPDNFQSRRPNTSFCFLDIRSPGLGDTAMYLCATRPLSGPTLAFFGQGTRLTVV.

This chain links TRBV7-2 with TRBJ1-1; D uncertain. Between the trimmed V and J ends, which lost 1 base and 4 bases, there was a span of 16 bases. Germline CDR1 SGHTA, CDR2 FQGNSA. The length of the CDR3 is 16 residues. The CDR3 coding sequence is TGTGCCAGCAGCTTAGTTAGGACGTCCCTGGGCACTGAAGCTTTCTTT. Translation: CASSLVRTSLGTEAFF. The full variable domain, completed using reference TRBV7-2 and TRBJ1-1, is GAGVSQSPSNKVTEKGKDVELRCDPISGHTALYWYRQSLGQGLEFLIYFQGNSAPDKSGLPSDRFSAERTGGSVSTLTIQRTQQEDSAVYLCASSLVRTSLGTEAFFGQGTRLTVV.

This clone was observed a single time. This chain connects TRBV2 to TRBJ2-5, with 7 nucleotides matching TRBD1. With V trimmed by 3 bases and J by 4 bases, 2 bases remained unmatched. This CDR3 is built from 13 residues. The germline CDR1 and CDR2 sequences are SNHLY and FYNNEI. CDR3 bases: TGTGCCAGCAGTGATACAGGGGTAGAGACCCAGTACTTC. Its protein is CASSDTGVETQYF.

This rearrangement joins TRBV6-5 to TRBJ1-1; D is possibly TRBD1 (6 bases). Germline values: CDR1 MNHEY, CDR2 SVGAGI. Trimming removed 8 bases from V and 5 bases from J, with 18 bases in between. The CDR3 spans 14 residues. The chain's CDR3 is CASDTGRGWTEAFF. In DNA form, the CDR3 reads TGTGCCAGCGACACGGGCAGGGGATGGACTGAAGCTTTCTTT.

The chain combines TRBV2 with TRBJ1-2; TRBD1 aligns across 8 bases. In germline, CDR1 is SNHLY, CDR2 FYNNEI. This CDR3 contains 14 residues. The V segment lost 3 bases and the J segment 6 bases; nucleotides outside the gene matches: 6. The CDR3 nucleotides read TGTGCCAGCAGTGATTATAGGACAGGGAATGGCTACACCTTC. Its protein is CASSDYRTGNGYTF.

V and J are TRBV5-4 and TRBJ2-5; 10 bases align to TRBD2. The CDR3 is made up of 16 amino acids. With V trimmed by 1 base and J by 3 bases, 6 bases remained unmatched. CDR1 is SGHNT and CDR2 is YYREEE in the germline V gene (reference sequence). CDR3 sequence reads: CASSLLASGREETQYF. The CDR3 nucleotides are TGTGCCAGCAGCTTGCTCGCTAGCGGGAGAGAAGAGACCCAGTACTTC. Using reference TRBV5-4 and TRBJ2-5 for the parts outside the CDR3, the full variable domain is ETGVTQSPTHLIKTRGQQVTLRCSSQSGHNTVSWYQQALGQGPQFIFQYYREEENGRGNFPPRFSGLQFPNYSSELNVNALELDDSALYLCASSLLASGREETQYFGPGTRLLVL.

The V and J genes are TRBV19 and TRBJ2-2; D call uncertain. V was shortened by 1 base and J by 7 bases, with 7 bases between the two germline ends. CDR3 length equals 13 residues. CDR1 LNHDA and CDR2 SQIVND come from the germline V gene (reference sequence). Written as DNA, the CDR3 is TGTGCCAGTAGTATAGGGGCGATCGGGGAGCTGTTTTTT. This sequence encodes CASSIGAIGELFF.

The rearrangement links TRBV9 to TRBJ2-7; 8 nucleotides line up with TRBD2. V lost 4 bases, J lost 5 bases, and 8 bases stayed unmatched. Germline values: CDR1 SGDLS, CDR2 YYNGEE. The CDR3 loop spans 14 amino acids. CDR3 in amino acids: CASSSGTRSHEQYF. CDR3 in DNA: TGTGCCAGCAGCTCGGGGACTAGGAGCCACGAGCAGTACTTC.

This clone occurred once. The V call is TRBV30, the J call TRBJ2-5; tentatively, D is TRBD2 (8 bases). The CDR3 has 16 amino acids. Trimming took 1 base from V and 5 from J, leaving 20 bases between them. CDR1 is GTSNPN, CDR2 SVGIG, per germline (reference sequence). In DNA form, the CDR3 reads TGTGCCTGGAGTGAACTTCCCGGGAGGGGGCAGGAGACCCAGTACTTC. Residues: CAWSELPGRGQETQYF.

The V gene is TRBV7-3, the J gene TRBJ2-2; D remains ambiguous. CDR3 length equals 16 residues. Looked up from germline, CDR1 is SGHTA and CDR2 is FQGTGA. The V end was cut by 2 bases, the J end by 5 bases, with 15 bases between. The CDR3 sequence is CASSLGPLSSTGELFF. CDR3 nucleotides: TGTGCCAGCAGCTTAGGACCCCTCTCCTCTACCGGGGAGCTGTTTTTT.

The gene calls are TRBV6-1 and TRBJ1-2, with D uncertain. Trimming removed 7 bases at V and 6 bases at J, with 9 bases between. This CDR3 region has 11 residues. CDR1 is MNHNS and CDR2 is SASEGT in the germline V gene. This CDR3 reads CASMLRNGYTF. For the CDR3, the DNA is TGTGCCAGCATGTTGCGGAATGGCTACACCTTC.

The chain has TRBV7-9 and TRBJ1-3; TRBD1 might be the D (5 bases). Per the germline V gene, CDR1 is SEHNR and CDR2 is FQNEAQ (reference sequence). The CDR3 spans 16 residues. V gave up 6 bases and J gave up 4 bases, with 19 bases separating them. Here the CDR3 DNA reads TGTGCCAGCAGATCGCCGGGACGGATCGTAGGAAACACCATATATTTT. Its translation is CASRSPGRIVGNTIYF.

The CDR3 is CASSLEVPSTDTQYF. As DNA, the CDR3 is TGCGCCAGCAGCTTGGAGGTACCTAGCACAGATACGCAGTATTTT. The gene calls are TRBV5-1 and TRBJ2-3; D remains ambiguous. V lost 0 bases and J 0 bases, leaving 8 bases between the germline ends. This CDR3 is built from 15 residues. Germline CDR1 is SGHRS and CDR2 is YFSETQ.

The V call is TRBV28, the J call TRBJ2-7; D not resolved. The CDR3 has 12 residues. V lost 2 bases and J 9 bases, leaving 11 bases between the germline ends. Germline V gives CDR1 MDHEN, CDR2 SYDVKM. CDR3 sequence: CASSLILGGQYF. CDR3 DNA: TGTGCCAGCAGTTTAATTCTGGGCGGGCAGTACTTC.

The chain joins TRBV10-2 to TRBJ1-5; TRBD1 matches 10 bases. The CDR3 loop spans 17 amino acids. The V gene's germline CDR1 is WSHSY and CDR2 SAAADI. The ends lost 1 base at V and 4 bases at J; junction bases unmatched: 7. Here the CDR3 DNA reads TGCGCCAGCAGTGAGTACTTGTTGGGACAGGGGAATCAGCCCCAGCATTTT. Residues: CASSEYLLGQGNQPQHF.

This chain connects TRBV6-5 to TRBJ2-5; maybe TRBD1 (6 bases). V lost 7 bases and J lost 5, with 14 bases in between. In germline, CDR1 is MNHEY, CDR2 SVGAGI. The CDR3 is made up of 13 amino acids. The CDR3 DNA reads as TGTGCCAGCACCCAGACAGGTTCCGAGACCCAGTACTTC. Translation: CASTQTGSETQYF.

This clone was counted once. The CDR3 here is CASSSGPTNYGYTF. CDR3 nucleotide sequence: TGTGCCAGCAGCTCGGGACCGACTAACTATGGCTACACCTTC. The V gene is TRBV5-5, the J gene TRBJ1-2; D possibly corresponds to TRBD1 (5 bases). Trimming shortened V by 3 bases and J by 0 bases, and 9 bases separated the two germline ends. The germline V gene encodes CDR1 SGHKS and CDR2 YYEKEE (reference sequence). This CDR3 is built from 14 residues. Full variable domain (missing parts from reference TRBV5-5 and TRBJ1-2): DAGVTQSPTHLIKTRGQQVTLRCSPISGHKSVSWYQQVLGQGPQFIFQYYEKEERGRGNFPDRFSARQFPNYSSELNVNALLLGDSALYLCASSSGPTNYGYTFGSGTRLTVV.

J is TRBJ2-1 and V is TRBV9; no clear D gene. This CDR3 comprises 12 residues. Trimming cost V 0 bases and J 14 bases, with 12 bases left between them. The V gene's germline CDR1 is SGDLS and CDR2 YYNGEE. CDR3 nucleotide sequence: TGTGCCAGCAGCGTAGTGGCAGGACCGGAGTTCTTC. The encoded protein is CASSVVAGPEFF.

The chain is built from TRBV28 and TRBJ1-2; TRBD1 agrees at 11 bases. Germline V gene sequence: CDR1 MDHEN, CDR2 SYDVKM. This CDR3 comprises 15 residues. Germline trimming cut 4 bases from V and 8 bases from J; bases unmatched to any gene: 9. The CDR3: CASSSAGTGGEGYTF. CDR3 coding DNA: TGTGCCAGCAGTTCCGCCGGGACAGGGGGGGAGGGCTACACCTTC.

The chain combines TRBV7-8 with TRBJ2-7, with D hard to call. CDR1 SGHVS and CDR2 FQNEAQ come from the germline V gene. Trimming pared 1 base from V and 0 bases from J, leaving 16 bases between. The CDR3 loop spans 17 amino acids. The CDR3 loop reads CASSLGFVAASSYEQYF. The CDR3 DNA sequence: TGTGCCAGCAGCTTAGGGTTCGTGGCGGCGAGCTCCTACGAGCAGTACTTC. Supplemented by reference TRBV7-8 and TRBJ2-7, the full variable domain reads GAGVSQSPRYKVAKRGQDVALRCDPISGHVSLFWYQQALGQGPEFLTYFQNEAQLDKSGLPSDRFFAERPEGSVSTLKIQRTQQEDSAVYLCASSLGFVAASSYEQYFGPGTRLTVT.

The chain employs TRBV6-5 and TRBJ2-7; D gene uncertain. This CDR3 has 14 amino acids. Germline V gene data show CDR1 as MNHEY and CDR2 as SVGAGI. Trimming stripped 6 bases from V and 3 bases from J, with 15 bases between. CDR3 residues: CASSPGRRRYEQYF. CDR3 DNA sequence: TGTGCCAGCAGCCCCGGACGGCGGCGCTACGAGCAGTACTTC.